This T cell receptor (beta chain) is drawn from a study of human versus mouse CDR3 diversity and MHC coevolution. Libraries were prepared by immunoSEQ multiplex PCR; TCRdb keeps only in-frame clonotypes and omits some of them. Here the sample spans 60,000 or so clones, just under 95% being singletons. V gave up 2 bases and J gave up 3 bases, with 8 bases separating them. CDR1 and CDR2 (germline): MNHEY, SMNVEV (reference sequence). CDR3 length: 13 residues. The receptor was derived from a person aged 55 to 75 in good health. The sample consisted of naive CD4+ T cells from blood. Regarding subset: CD45RO-negative CD62L-positive naive CD4 T cells. The chain recombines TRBV27 with TRBJ2-7; D is perhaps TRBD2 (6 bases). In nucleotides, the CDR3 is TGTGCCAGCAGTTTAGCGGGAATCTACGAGCAGTACTTC. Its translation is CASSLAGIYEQYF.